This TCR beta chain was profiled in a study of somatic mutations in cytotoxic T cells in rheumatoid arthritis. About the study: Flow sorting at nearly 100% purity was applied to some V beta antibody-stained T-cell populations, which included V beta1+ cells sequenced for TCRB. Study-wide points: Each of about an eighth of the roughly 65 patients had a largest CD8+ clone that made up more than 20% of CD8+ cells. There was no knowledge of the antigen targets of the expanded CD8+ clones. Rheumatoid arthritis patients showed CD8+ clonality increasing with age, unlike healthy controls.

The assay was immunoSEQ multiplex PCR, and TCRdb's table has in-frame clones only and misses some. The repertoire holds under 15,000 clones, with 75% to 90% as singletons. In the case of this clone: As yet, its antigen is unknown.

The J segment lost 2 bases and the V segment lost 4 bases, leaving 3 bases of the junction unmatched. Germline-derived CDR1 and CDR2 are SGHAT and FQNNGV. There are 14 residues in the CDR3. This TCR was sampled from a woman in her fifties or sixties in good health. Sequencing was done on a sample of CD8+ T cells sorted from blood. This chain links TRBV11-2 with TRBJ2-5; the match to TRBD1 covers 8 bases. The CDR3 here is CASSSTGGQETQYF. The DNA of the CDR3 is TGTGCCAGCAGCTCTACAGGGGGGCAAGAGACCCAGTACTTC.